This is a list of T cell receptor beta chains from one sample in a study of beta chain features in type 1 diabetes. This table comes from immunoSEQ multiplex PCR, and its TCRdb copy is limited to in-frame clones, with some not included. This sample has about 650,000 clones, with 9.5% to 15% found just once. Sample: naive CD4+ T cells from blood. These TCRs come from a man aged 30 to 45 with type 1 diabetes. Each CDR3 is given with its conserved first and last residue. The D gene is left open where the match is weak. Rows may omit the clone size; those that give it use once, few, many or a size class.

j_gene,len,d_gene,v_gene,abundance,CDR3nt,CDR3aa
TRBJ2-3,16,TRBD2,TRBV11-3,.,TGTGCCAGCAGCTTGGGAGGGACTAGCGGGGCCTCTACGCAGTATTTT,CASSLGGTSGASTQYF
TRBJ2-2,17,TRBD2,TRBV7-2,few,TGTGCCAGCAGCTCCCCACTAGCGGGGCCCGCCCCCGGGGAGCTGTTTTTT,CASSSPLAGPAPGELFF
TRBJ2-7,18,TRBD1,TRBV14,.,TGTGCCAGCAGCCAGTCCACCGGGACAGGGGGCTTTACCTACGAGCAGTACTTC,CASSQSTGTGGFTYEQYF
TRBJ2-2,15,TRBD1,TRBV6-5,.,TGTGCCAGCAGTTACCAACAGGGGGGCACCGGGGAGCTGTTTTTT,CASSYQQGGTGELFF
TRBJ2-3,15,TRBD2,TRBV6-5,.,TGTGCCAGCAGGTCACTAGCGCCAGACACAGATACGCAGTATTTT,CASRSLAPDTDTQYF
TRBJ1-2,12,.,TRBV14,.,TGTGCCAGCAGCCTCTCGACACTTGGCTACACCTTC,CASSLSTLGYTF
TRBJ2-1,18,TRBD2,TRBV13,.,TGTGCCAGCAGCGCCCGGGGACTAGCGGGGGGGCCCTACAATGAGCAGTTCTTC,CASSARGLAGGPYNEQFF
TRBJ1-1,17,.,TRBV9,few,TGTGCCAGCAGCAACGAAGCCAGGGGACCGAGGAACACTGAAGCTTTCTTT,CASSNEARGPRNTEAFF
TRBJ1-6,13,.,TRBV4-3,.,TGCGCCAGCAGCCGGACCGACGGTACACCCCTCCACTTT,CASSRTDGTPLHF
TRBJ1-4,15,TRBD1,TRBV7-9,.,TGTGCCAGCAGCACTGGACAGGTTACTAATGAAAAACTGTTTTTT,CASSTGQVTNEKLFF